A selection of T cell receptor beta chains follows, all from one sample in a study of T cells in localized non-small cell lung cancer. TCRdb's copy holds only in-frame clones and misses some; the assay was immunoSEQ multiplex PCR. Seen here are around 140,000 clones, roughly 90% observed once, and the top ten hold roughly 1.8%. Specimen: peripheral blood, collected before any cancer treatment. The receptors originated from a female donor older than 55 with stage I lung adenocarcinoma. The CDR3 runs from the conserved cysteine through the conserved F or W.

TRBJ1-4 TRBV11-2 CASSGGTGYEKLFF
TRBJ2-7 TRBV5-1 CASSSGLAGVYF
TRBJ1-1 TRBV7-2 CASSRDRREAFF
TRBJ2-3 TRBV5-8 CASRMREHTDTQYF
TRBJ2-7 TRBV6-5 CASSYRDRGPNEQYF
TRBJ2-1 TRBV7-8 CASSLVASGAYNEQFF
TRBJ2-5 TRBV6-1 CASVHREKETQYF
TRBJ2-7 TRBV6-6 CASREGGGYEQYF
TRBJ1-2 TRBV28 CASSLEQGGYTF
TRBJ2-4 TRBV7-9 CASSLAPTDIQYF
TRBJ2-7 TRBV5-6 CASSFRSGVASYEQYF
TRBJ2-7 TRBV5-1 CASSLTGPSYEQYF
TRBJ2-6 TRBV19 CASTLLPQGSGSGANVLTF
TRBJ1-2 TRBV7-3 CASSLAPDYGYTF
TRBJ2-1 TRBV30 CASQGSSAEFYNEQFF
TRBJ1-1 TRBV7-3 CASSSQVNTEAFF
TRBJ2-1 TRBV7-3 CASSSPLGEQFF
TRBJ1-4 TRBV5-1 CASGRDSPGKLFF
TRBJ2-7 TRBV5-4 CASSLFGVYEQYF
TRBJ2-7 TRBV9 CASSLLSGPSYEQYF
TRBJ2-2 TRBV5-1 CASSPGSGASNTGELFF
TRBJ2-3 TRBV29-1 CSVDPGSDTQYF
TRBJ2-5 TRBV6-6 CASSPQETQYF
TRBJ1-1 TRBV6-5 CASSWGAGNTEAFF
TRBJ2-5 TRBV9 CASSVVGLAGGEETQYF
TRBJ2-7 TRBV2 CATFPAAGLGLGRISYEQYF
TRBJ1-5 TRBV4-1 CASSQDPPADRGMVYSNQPQHF
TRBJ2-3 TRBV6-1 CASRPDRVSTDTQYF
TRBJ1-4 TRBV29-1 CSVGGVNEKLFF
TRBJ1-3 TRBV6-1 CASGSNSGNTIYF
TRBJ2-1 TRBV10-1 CASSAYTSGSYNEQFF
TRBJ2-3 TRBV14 CASNLSWRERWEDTQYF
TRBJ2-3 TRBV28 CASSLGAKSSTDTQYF
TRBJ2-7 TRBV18 CASSPGAYEQYF
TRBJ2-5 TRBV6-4 CASRALTVETQYF
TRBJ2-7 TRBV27 CASSPNSYEQYF
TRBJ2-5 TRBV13 CASSFDLGEETQYF
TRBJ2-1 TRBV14 CASSQDLFAGAVINEQFF
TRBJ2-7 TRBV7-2 CASSVIVAGAGQYF
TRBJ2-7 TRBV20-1 CSPDGPYEQYF
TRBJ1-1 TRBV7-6 CASSLDLTTEAFF